This T cell receptor (beta chain) was identified in a study of human T cells and chemical hapten exposure. Library preparation tagged each individual cDNA molecule with a unique molecular identifier. TCRdb processed the reads anew with MiXCR; each CDR3 protein has one entry. The table has around 120,000 distinct CDR3 sequences, over 7% seen once; the top ten hold about 1.4%. This clonotype was seen ten or more times. Germline V gene lookup returns CDR1 SGDLS and CDR2 YYNGEE. V dropped 4 bases and J dropped 3 bases, with 13 bases sitting between them. The CDR3 totals 14 residues. RNA extraction used unfractionated whole blood as the source of total RNA.

J is TRBJ1-1 and V is TRBV9; D uncertain. The sequence was obtained from a human donor in good health. Some clones in this sample may be carry-over from other donors' samples. The sequenced sample consisted of whole blood. In DNA, the CDR3 is TGTGCCAGCAGCAGCAGGTTGAGTGACACTGAAGCTTTCTTT. Protein product: CASSSRLSDTEAFF.